This T cell receptor (beta chain) was found in a study of cytomegalovirus exposure and HLA in healthy donors. On the study more broadly: In a previous analysis, 110 million or so unique TCR beta sequences were found from 170 million or so T cells. Study-wide results and caveats: Looking again later, the authors saw that most CMV-associated TCR beta chains seemed HLA-restricted.

The PCR contained 60 Vbeta and 13 Jbeta primers. TCRdb's table, derived via immunoSEQ multiplex PCR, lists solely in-frame clones and lacks some. The sample records under 200,000 clones, around 81% being singletons. As concerns this clone: Its antigen is as yet unknown.

After removal of 5 bases from V and 3 bases from J, the junction contained 6 bases not matched to a gene. The CDR3 has 14 residues. Germline CDR1 is LNHDA and CDR2 is SQIVND (reference sequence). The sample consisted of PBMCs. The source of this sequence is a man between 35 and 55 years old in good health and CMV-seronegative. The chain couples TRBV19 to TRBJ2-7, with 8 positions matching TRBD2. The CDR3 sequence is CASSLTGGYYEQYF. CDR3 DNA: TGTGCCAGTAGTTTAACGGGAGGGTACTACGAGCAGTACTTC.